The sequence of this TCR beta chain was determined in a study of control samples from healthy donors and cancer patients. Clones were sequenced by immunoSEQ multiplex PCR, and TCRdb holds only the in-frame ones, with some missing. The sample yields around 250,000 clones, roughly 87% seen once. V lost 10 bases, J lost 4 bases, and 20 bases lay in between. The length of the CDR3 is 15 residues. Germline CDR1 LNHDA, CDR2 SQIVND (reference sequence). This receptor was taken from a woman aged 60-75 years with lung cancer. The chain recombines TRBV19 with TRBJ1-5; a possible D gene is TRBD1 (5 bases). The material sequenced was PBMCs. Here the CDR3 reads CATRRAGRMNQPQHF. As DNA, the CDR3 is TGTGCCACAAGAAGAGCAGGGAGAATGAATCAGCCCCAGCATTTT.